The next 8 T cell receptor beta chains were all read from a single sample in a study of regulatory T cells in long-lasting Graves disease. HTBI primers from iRepertoire and Arm-PCR of CDR3 regions yielded the TCR beta libraries. TCRdb independently ran MiXCR on the multiplex PCR reads; one entry per CDR3 protein. The sample has more than 400,000 distinct CDR3 sequences; around 15% are singletons. Regarding time point: newly diagnosed GD, antithyroid drugs for less than 3 months. PBMCs were the source of the RNA used for TCR sequencing. The same data also went into a second study, on T cells in Graves' hyperthyroidism and ophthalmopathy.

The source material was peripheral blood mononuclear cells (PBMCs), sampled at new diagnosis, from a patient treated with antithyroid drugs. Receptors originate from a man aged 40-49 years with Graves disease.

In its sample, this clonotype was seen many times. The V and J genes are TRBV11-2 and TRBJ2-1; 12 nucleotides agree with TRBD2. Germline trimming cut 5 bases from V and 8 bases from J; bases unmatched to any gene: 7. This CDR3 is 15 amino acids long. Germline assignment: CDR1 SGHAT and CDR2 FQNNGV. The CDR3 nucleotides read TGTGCCAGCAGCCGACGACTAGCGGGAGATGATGAGCAGTTCTTC. Translation gives CASSRRLAGDDEQFF.

This clonotype was found many times. The chain carries TRBV5-1 and TRBJ2-3; no clear D gene. The germline V and J ends were trimmed by 4 bases and 2 bases, with 5 bases remaining between them. Germline V gives CDR1 SGHRS, CDR2 YFSETQ. CDR3 length: 12 residues. DNA of the CDR3: TGCGCCAGCAGCACAGCCACAGATACGCAGTATTTT. Translation: CASSTATDTQYF.

This clonotype was seen a handful of times. V is TRBV28 and J is TRBJ2-7; unclear D gene. Trimming stripped 4 bases from V and 4 bases from J, with 8 bases between. In germline, CDR1 is MDHEN, CDR2 SYDVKM. The CDR3 loop spans 12 amino acids. CDR3: CASSSQVYEQYF. In nucleotides, the CDR3 is TGTGCCAGCAGTTCGCAAGTTTACGAGCAGTACTTC.

This clonotype was seen more than once but under ten times. The chain links TRBV20-1 to TRBJ2-7; maybe TRBD1 (6 bases). The V and J ends lost 4 bases and 2 bases respectively, with 15 bases between them. This CDR3 is 14 amino acids long. From germline, CDR1 is DFQATT and CDR2 SNEGSKA (reference sequence). CDR3 sequence: CSAKTTGSTYEQYF. In DNA form, the CDR3 reads TGCAGTGCTAAAACAACAGGGTCCACCTACGAGCAGTACTTC.

This clonotype occurred many times. The gene calls are TRBV6-6 and TRBJ2-7; TRBD1 matches at 8 bases. Trimming at V came to 0 bases and at J to 4 bases, leaving 5 bases not matched to a gene. This CDR3 comprises 15 residues. In germline, CDR1 is MNHNY, CDR2 SVGAGI (reference sequence). CDR3 region: CASSYSAGGYYEQYF. CDR3 coding DNA: TGTGCCAGCAGTTACTCGGCAGGGGGCTATTACGAGCAGTACTTC.

Many counts were recorded for this clonotype. The J gene is TRBJ1-3, the V gene TRBV28; no reliable D call. Trimming stripped 6 bases from V and 4 bases from J, with 16 bases between. Germline CDR1 is MDHEN and CDR2 is SYDVKM. This CDR3 has 15 amino acids. This CDR3 reads CASRPQGVGGNTIYF. The CDR3 coding sequence is TGTGCCAGCAGACCCCAAGGAGTGGGAGGAAACACCATATATTTT.

The V call is TRBV15, the J call TRBJ2-5; 8 bases fit TRBD2. Germline CDR1 LNHNV, CDR2 YYDKDF (reference sequence). V lost 1 base to trimming and J lost 3 bases; unmatched junction nucleotides: 1. The CDR3 length is 14 residues. The CDR3 reads CATSRGAGEETQYF. CDR3 coding DNA: TGTGCCACCAGCAGAGGAGCGGGGGAAGAGACCCAGTACTTC.

The chain uses TRBV28 and TRBJ2-5; 9 bases agree with TRBD2. The germline V gene has CDR1 MDHEN and CDR2 SYDVKM. V dropped 5 bases and J dropped 5; count of bases not matched to a gene: 12. The CDR3 contains 16 residues. In nucleotides, the CDR3 is TGTGCCAGCAGTCGGGGGGGGCGGGAGGGCCTGGAGACCCAGTACTTC. Translating it yields CASSRGGREGLETQYF. Drawing the rest from reference TRBV28 and TRBJ2-5, the complete variable domain is DVKVTQSSRYLVKRTGEKVFLECVQDMDHENMFWYRQDPGLGLRLIYFSYDVKMKEKGDIPEGYSVSREKKERFSLILESASTNQTSMYLCASSRGGREGLETQYFGPGTRLLVL.